A selection of T cell receptor beta chains follows, all from one sample in a study of liver allograft versus peripheral blood T cells. TCRdb redid the calling of the reads with MiXCR, one entry per CDR3 protein. The table shows over 15,000 distinct CDR3 sequences, with 20% to 25% occurring only once. These receptors were collected from a human patient who had a liver transplant. Some T cells may trace back to the graft donor. Each CDR3 is given with its conserved first and last residue. The D gene is left open where the match is weak. Rows give clone size only sometimes, using once, few, many, or a class for an expanded clone.

TGTGCCAGCAGTCAACAGGGGGCTGAAGGCTACACCTTC	CASSQQGAEGYTF	TRBV28	TRBD1	13	TRBJ1-2	few
TGTGCCAGCAGAGGGGGGCCAGGGTATGAAAAACTGTTTTTT	CASRGGPGYEKLFF	TRBV28	.	14	TRBJ1-4	many
TGCAGTGCTAGAGCCAAGTTCACAGATACGCAGTATTTT	CSARAKFTDTQYF	TRBV20-1	.	13	TRBJ2-3	.
TGTGCCAGCAGTTACTCGCACAGTATCACTGAAGCTTTCTTT	CASSYSHSITEAFF	TRBV6-5	.	14	TRBJ1-1	many
TGTGCCAGTAGTATAGATCACGCGGGAGGGCAAGAGACCCAGTACTTC	CASSIDHAGGQETQYF	TRBV19	TRBD2	16	TRBJ2-5	medium-sized
TGTGCCAGCAGCTTGGCAGGACAGGGGCCAGGGGATGGCTACACCTTC	CASSLAGQGPGDGYTF	TRBV5-4	TRBD1	16	TRBJ1-2	many
TGTGCCAGCAGCATCGGACAGGGAATCGGTTCACCCCTCCACTTT	CASSIGQGIGSPLHF	TRBV14	TRBD1	15	TRBJ1-6	many
TGTGCCACCAGCAGAGATTGGGGCCGAGACTTGACTTTC	CATSRDWGRDLTF	TRBV15	.	13	TRBJ2-6	medium-sized
TGTGCCAGCAGAGGCGGAGTGAACACCGGGGAGCTGTTTTTT	CASRGGVNTGELFF	TRBV11-3	.	14	TRBJ2-2	few
TGTGCCTGGAGTGTATGGGTTACCTCCGAGCAGTACTTC	CAWSVWVTSEQYF	TRBV30	.	13	TRBJ2-7	few
TGTGCCAGTAGTATTCGACAGAACCCTGAAGCTTTCTTT	CASSIRQNPEAFF	TRBV19	.	13	TRBJ1-1	.
TGTGCCAGCTCACCAACCCGGCAGAACACTGAAGCTTTCTTT	CASSPTRQNTEAFF	TRBV18	.	14	TRBJ1-1	few
TGTGCCAGCAGTTACGGGGGGGCTGGGGCCAACGTCCTGACTTTC	CASSYGGAGANVLTF	TRBV6-2/TRBV6-3	TRBD2	15	TRBJ2-6	medium-sized
TGCAGTGCTAGAGCGGAGAGGAACACTGAAGCTTTCTTT	CSARAERNTEAFF	TRBV20-1	.	13	TRBJ1-1	.
TGTGCCAGCAGTTACTCGACCGAAAGCTCCTATAATTCACCCCTCCACTTT	CASSYSTESSYNSPLHF	TRBV6-5	.	17	TRBJ1-6	medium-sized
TGCAGTGCTCGGCCCCGCCCAACGGGGACTGAAGCTTTCTTT	CSARPRPTGTEAFF	TRBV20-1	.	14	TRBJ1-1	.
TGTGCCAGCAGTCGTTACGAGCAGTACTTC	CASSRYEQYF	TRBV28	.	10	TRBJ2-7	few
TGCGCCAGCAGACTAGCGGGAGTGGAGGGCAAAAACATTCAGTACTTC	CASRLAGVEGKNIQYF	TRBV10-1	TRBD2	16	TRBJ2-4	.
TGTGCCAGCAGTCGCCCCGGGACTCCTGGGCCGGAGTACTTC	CASSRPGTPGPEYF	TRBV5-6	.	14	TRBJ2-7	.
TGTGCCAGCAGTGGGGTCACTGGGAGCTCCTACGAGCAGTACTTC	CASSGVTGSSYEQYF	TRBV6-5	.	15	TRBJ2-7	.
TGCGCCAGCAGTTTTGAACCAGGGAGCACTGAAGCTTTCTTT	CASSFEPGSTEAFF	TRBV10-2	.	14	TRBJ1-1	few
TGTGCCAGCTCACCACCATCCGGACAGGGGAATTCACCCCTCCACTTT	CASSPPSGQGNSPLHF	TRBV18	TRBD1	16	TRBJ1-6	medium-sized
TGTGCCAGCTCACTAAGGACAGGGTTGAACACTGAAGCTTTCTTT	CASSLRTGLNTEAFF	TRBV18	TRBD1	15	TRBJ1-1	medium-sized
TGCAGTGCTAGAGAGGTGGGGAAGAAGACTTTCTTT	CSAREVGKKTFF	TRBV20-1	.	12	TRBJ1-1	.
TGTGCCAGCAGTGTAAGGGCAGGGCCAGATACGCAGTATTTT	CASSVRAGPDTQYF	TRBV2	.	14	TRBJ2-3	.
TGTGCCAGCAGCTTGGAAGGACAGGGGGGAGAGACCCAGTACTTC	CASSLEGQGGETQYF	TRBV5-4	TRBD1	15	TRBJ2-5	.
TGTGCCAGTAGTATAGATGCTAGCGGGAGTGCAGATACGCAGTATTTT	CASSIDASGSADTQYF	TRBV19	TRBD2	16	TRBJ2-3	few
TGTGCCAGCAGCTTGTGGCAAACACGCCAGTACTTC	CASSLWQTRQYF	TRBV5-5	.	12	TRBJ2-5	.
TGCAGTGCTAGAGATTTTCGGACAGGGGACACTGAAGCTTTCTTT	CSARDFRTGDTEAFF	TRBV20-1	TRBD1	15	TRBJ1-1	.
TGTGCCAGCAGTGAGGACAGGGCCTCCTACAATGAGCAGTTCTTC	CASSEDRASYNEQFF	TRBV2	TRBD1	15	TRBJ2-1	.
TGTGCCAGTAGTATAATTCTTAGCGGGGGAAGCGGGGAGCTGTTTTTT	CASSIILSGGSGELFF	TRBV19	TRBD2	16	TRBJ2-2	many
TGTGCCAGCAGCGCTGCTAGCGGATCCTACGAGCAGTACTTC	CASSAASGSYEQYF	TRBV9	TRBD2	14	TRBJ2-7	few
TGTGCCAGCAGCTTAAGCCCAGGACTACAATCATCGGAGCAGTTCTTC	CASSLSPGLQSSEQFF	TRBV7-2	.	16	TRBJ2-1	many
TGTGCCAGCTCACCCGAGGGTACTAGAGAAAAACTGTTTTTT	CASSPEGTREKLFF	TRBV18	.	14	TRBJ1-4	medium-sized
TGTGCCAGCAGCTTAAGTGGGGGGGGACTGAACACTGAAGCTTTCTTT	CASSLSGGGLNTEAFF	TRBV7-3	.	16	TRBJ1-1	few
TGTGCCAGCAGCAGTACCGGGACTAGCAGCACAGATACGCAGTATTTT	CASSSTGTSSTDTQYF	TRBV5-4	TRBD2	16	TRBJ2-3	.
TGTGCCAGCAACGGACAGGTCGCAGATACGCAGTATTTT	CASNGQVADTQYF	TRBV6-6	TRBD1	13	TRBJ2-3	few
TGTGCCAGCAGCAAAGGGGACTATCTCTTCGGAGAGCAGTACTTC	CASSKGDYLFGEQYF	TRBV6-5	TRBD2	15	TRBJ2-7	.
TGTGCCAGTACCCCCAGGGTACTAGATGAGCAGTTCTTC	CASTPRVLDEQFF	TRBV19	.	13	TRBJ2-1	medium-sized
TGTGCCAGCAGCCTAACACAGGGGAACAATGAGCAGTTCTTC	CASSLTQGNNEQFF	TRBV7-9	TRBD1	14	TRBJ2-1	few
TGTGCCAGCAGGAACTCCGGGGCCGACATCGATGAGCAGTTCTTC	CASRNSGADIDEQFF	TRBV6-5	.	15	TRBJ2-1	many
TGCAGCGTTTCGACTAGCGGGCAGACCCAGTACTTC	CSVSTSGQTQYF	TRBV29-1	TRBD2	12	TRBJ2-5	medium-sized
TGTGCCATCAGGCCTAGCGCCAACAATGAGCAGTTCTTC	CAIRPSANNEQFF	TRBV10-3	.	13	TRBJ2-1	many
TGTGCCAGCTCATACGCCGGGGCGGGCAGCAATCAGCCCCAGCATTTT	CASSYAGAGSNQPQHF	TRBV18	.	16	TRBJ1-5	few
TGTGCCATCAGTTCATCAGGGGATACCCATGGCTACACCTTC	CAISSSGDTHGYTF	TRBV10-3	.	14	TRBJ1-2	many
TGCAGCGTTGCCAAGAGCGGGGGGCGCACAGATACGCAGTATTTT	CSVAKSGGRTDTQYF	TRBV29-1	TRBD2	15	TRBJ2-3	.
TGTGCCAGCAGCTTAACGGCAACAGGAAATTCCGGGGAGCTGTTTTTT	CASSLTATGNSGELFF	TRBV7-3	.	16	TRBJ2-2	.
TGTGCCAGCAGTTTAAATCCCGACAGTTTTGCCATATATTTT	CASSLNPDSFAIYF	TRBV12-3/TRBV12-4	.	14	TRBJ1-3	few
TGTGCCAGCTCACCACCCGGCGACACCATATATTTT	CASSPPGDTIYF	TRBV18	.	12	TRBJ1-3	many
TGTGCCAGCAGCCTTGGACTAGAGGTTGAGCAGTTCTTC	CASSLGLEVEQFF	TRBV11-2	TRBD2	13	TRBJ2-1	few
TGCAGTGCTAGAGGAGTCTATGACTCAAACTATGGCTACACCTTC	CSARGVYDSNYGYTF	TRBV20-1	.	15	TRBJ1-2	.
TGCAGCGCTCATGGGCAGGGGCGCAACACTGAAGCTTTCTTT	CSAHGQGRNTEAFF	TRBV29-1	.	14	TRBJ1-1	medium-sized
TGTGCCAGCAGCTGGAGGTTGGCAGCACGCACTGAAGCTTTCTTT	CASSWRLAARTEAFF	TRBV7-2	.	15	TRBJ1-1	medium-sized
TGTGCCAGCTCACCAGGGGGTATCGGAAAACTGTTTTTT	CASSPGGIGKLFF	TRBV18	.	13	TRBJ1-4	medium-sized
TGTGCCACCAGCAGAGCAGAGACCATAGAAAAACTGTTTTTT	CATSRAETIEKLFF	TRBV15	.	14	TRBJ1-4	few